This record covers a single T cell receptor (beta chain). The CDR3 consists of 14 residues. V lost 6 bases and J lost 9, with 18 bases in between. This record belongs to a study of patients and donors after allogeneic stem cell transplantation. TCRdb re-called the RT-PCR reads with MiXCR, one entry per CDR3 protein. The sample shows about 960,000 distinct CDR3 sequences, more than 15% of them seen only once. This TCR derives from a human donor who was either an allogeneic HSCT recipient or a stem cell or donor lymphocyte infusion donor (not recorded which). It is not recorded whose cells these are; they may come from a transplant donor. The sample was blood, either unsorted or a sorted T cell fraction (not recorded which). The chain employs TRBV12-3 or TRBV12-4 and TRBJ2-1; D gene uncertain. The CDR3 region has the DNA TGTGCCAGCAGCCCCGACCCAGCTGGAAGTGAGCAGTTCTTC. The encoded protein is CASSPDPAGSEQFF.